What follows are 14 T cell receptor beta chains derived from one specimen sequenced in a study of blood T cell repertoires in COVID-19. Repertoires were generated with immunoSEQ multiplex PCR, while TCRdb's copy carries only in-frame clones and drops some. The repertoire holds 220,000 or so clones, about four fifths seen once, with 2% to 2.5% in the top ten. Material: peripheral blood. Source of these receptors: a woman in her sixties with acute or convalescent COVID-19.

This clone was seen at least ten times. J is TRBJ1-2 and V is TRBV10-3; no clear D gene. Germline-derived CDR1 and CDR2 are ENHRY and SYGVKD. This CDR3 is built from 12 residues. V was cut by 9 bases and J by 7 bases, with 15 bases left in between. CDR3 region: CAIETSGRGYTF. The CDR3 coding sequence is TGTGCCATAGAAACGTCGGGTCGTGGCTACACCTTC.

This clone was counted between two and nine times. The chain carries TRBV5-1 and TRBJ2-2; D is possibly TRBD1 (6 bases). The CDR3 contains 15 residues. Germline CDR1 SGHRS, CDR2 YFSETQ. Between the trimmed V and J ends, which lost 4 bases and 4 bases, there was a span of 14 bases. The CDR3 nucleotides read TGCGCCAGCAGCCCCGGACAGATATTCACCGGGGAGCTGTTTTTT. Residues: CASSPGQIFTGELFF.

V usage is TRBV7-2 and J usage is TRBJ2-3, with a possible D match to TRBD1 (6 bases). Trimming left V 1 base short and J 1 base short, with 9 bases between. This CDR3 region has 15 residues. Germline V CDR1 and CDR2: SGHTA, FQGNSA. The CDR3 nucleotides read TGTGCCAGCAGCTTAGACAGGGCTGGCACAGATACGCAGTATTTT. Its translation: CASSLDRAGTDTQYF.

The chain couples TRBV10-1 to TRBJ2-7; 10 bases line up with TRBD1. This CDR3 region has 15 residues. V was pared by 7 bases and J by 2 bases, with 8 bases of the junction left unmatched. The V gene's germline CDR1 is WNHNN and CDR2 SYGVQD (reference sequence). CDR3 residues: CASTRRDRGTYEQYF. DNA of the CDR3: TGCGCCAGCACCCGCCGGGACAGGGGCACCTACGAGCAGTACTTC.

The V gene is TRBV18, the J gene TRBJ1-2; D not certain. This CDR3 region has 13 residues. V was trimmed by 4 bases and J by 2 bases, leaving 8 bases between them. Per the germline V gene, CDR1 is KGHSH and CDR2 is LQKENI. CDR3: CASSLDGNYGYTF. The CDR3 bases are TGTGCCAGCTCACTCGACGGGAACTATGGCTACACCTTC.

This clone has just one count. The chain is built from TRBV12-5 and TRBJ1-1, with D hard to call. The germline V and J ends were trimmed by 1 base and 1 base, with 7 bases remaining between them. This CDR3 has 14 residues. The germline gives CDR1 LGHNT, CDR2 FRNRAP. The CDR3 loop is CASGLETENTEAFF. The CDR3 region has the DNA TGTGCTAGTGGTTTGGAAACAGAGAACACTGAAGCTTTCTTT.

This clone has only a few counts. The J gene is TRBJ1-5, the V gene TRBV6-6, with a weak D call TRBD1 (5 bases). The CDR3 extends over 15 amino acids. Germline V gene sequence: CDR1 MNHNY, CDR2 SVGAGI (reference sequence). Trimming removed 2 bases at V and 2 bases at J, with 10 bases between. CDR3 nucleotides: TGTGCCAGCAGTTACGGGGGAGGGGGCAATCAGCCCCAGCATTTT. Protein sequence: CASSYGGGGNQPQHF.

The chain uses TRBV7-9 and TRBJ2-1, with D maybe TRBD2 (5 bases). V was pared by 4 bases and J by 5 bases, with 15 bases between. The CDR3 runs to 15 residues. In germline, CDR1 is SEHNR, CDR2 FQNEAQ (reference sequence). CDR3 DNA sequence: TGTGCCAGCAGCTCATGGACTCAGCGGAACAATGAGCAGTTCTTC. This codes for CASSSWTQRNNEQFF.

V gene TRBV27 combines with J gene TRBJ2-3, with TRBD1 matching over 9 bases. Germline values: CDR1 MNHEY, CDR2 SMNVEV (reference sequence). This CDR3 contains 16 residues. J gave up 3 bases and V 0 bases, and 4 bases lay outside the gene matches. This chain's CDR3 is CASSLSGTGRTDTQYF. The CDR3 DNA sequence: TGTGCCAGCAGTTTATCCGGGACAGGGAGGACAGATACGCAGTATTTT.

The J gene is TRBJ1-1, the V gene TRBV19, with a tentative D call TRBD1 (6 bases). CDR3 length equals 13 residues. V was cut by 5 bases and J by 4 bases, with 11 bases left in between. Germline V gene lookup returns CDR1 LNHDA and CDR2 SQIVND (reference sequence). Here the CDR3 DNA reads TGTGCCAGTAGTGGCAGGGGCCCCACTGAAGCTTTCTTT. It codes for CASSGRGPTEAFF.

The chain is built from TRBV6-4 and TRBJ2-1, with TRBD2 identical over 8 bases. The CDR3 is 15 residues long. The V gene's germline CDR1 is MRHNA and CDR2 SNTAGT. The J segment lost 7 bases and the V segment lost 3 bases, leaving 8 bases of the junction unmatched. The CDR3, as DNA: TGTGCCAGCAGTGAAAAGGCGGGGGGCCGGAATGAGCAGTTCTTC. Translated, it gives CASSEKAGGRNEQFF.

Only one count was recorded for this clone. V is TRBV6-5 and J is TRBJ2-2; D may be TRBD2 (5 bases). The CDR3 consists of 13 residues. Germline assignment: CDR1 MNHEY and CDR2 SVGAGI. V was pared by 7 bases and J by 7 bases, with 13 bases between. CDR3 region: CASIQEGIGELFF. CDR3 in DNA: TGTGCCAGCATTCAAGAGGGTATCGGGGAGCTGTTTTTT.

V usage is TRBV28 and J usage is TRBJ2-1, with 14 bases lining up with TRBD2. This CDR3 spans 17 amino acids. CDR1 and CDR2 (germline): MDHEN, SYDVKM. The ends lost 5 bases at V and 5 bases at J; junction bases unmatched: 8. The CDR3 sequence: CASSQGLAGAPNNEQFF. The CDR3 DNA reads TGTGCCAGCAGTCAGGGACTAGCGGGGGCCCCTAACAATGAGCAGTTCTTC.

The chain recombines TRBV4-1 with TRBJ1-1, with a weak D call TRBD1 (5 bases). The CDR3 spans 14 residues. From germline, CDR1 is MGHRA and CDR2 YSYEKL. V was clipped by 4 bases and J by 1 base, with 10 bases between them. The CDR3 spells CASSPGDWNTEAFF. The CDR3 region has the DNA TGCGCCAGCAGCCCGGGGGACTGGAACACTGAAGCTTTCTTT.